This T cell receptor (beta chain) emerged from a study of blood T cell repertoires in COVID-19. Study-level information: Material from acute and convalescent COVID-19 was sourced from the United States, Italy and Spain.

Assay used: immunoSEQ multiplex PCR; TCRdb lists only in-frame clones, some missing. This table holds more than 70,000 clones, roughly 77% found once. Germline assignment: CDR1 SNHLY and CDR2 FYNNEI. There are 14 residues in the CDR3. The V gene end was trimmed by 7 bases and the J gene end by 1 base; junction bases not matched to a gene: 3. The sequenced sample was peripheral blood. The V and J genes are TRBV2 and TRBJ2-1; 8 bases line up with TRBD1. This TCR came from a human donor in a cohort sampled during active COVID-19. The CDR3 protein is CASTRDRSYNEQFF. The CDR3 region has the DNA TGTGCCAGCACCCGGGACAGGTCCTACAATGAGCAGTTCTTC.